Shown below are 27 T cell receptor beta chains from a single sample sequenced in a study of T cell responses to AZD1222 COVID-19 vaccine. Sequencing was performed with immunoSEQ multiplex PCR; in TCRdb, only in-frame clones are kept and a portion is missing. The sample carries 85,000 to 95,000 clones, approximately 91% recorded once. The sequencing here drew on peripheral blood, taken 28 days after the second AZD1222 dose. The receptors originated from an adult who received the AZD1222 COVID-19 vaccine.

The rearrangement links TRBV28 to TRBJ2-7; D is undetermined. The CDR3 is made up of 17 amino acids. V lost 6 bases, J lost 0 bases, and 21 bases lay in between. CDR1 and CDR2 (germline): MDHEN, SYDVKM. CDR3 loop: CASSQLSLRLSSYEQYF. For the CDR3, the DNA is TGTGCCAGCAGCCAACTTAGTTTACGTCTCAGCTCCTACGAGCAGTACTTC.

The chain recombines TRBV11-3 with TRBJ1-1; 11 nucleotides match TRBD1. This CDR3 region has 16 residues. Trimming took 10 bases from V and 2 from J; bases not matched to a gene: 12. Germline V gene data show CDR1 as SGHNT and CDR2 as YENEEA. The CDR3 nucleotides read TGTGCCACCCACCGAGGACAGGGGGCGATAAACACTGAAGCTTTCTTT. Its protein is CATHRGQGAINTEAFF.

The gene calls are TRBV10-2 and TRBJ1-2; no clear D gene. The CDR3 extends over 15 amino acids. Germline loops: CDR1 WSHSY, CDR2 SAAADI. Trimming cost V 3 bases and J 4 bases, with 15 bases left between them. The CDR3, as DNA: TGCGCCAGCAGTGATTTGGTCCCTGGCCCCTATGGCTACACCTTC. It specifies CASSDLVPGPYGYTF.

In its sample, this clone was seen once. The gene calls are TRBV4-3 and TRBJ1-2; possibly TRBD1 for D (5 bases). The CDR3 sequence is 15 residues long. With 1 base removed from V and 3 bases from J, the gap between germline ends came to 12 bases. Germline V gene data show CDR1 as LGHNA and CDR2 as YSLEER. The DNA of the CDR3 is TGCGCCAGCAGCCAAGCTCGAGGGGCTTACTATGGCTACACCTTC. Amino acid sequence: CASSQARGAYYGYTF.

This clone was counted between two and nine times. The V call is TRBV14, the J call TRBJ1-5, with D possibly matching TRBD1 (5 bases). The CDR3 covers 13 residues. Germline V gives CDR1 SGHDN, CDR2 FVKESK. Trimming shortened V by 6 bases and J by 3 bases, and 9 bases separated the two germline ends. Here the CDR3 reads CASSWGNNQPQHF. For the CDR3, the DNA is TGTGCCAGCAGTTGGGGGAACAATCAGCCCCAGCATTTT.

This chain joins TRBV18 and TRBJ1-2; TRBD1 is a possible D gene (5 bases). Germline lookup yields CDR1 KGHSH and CDR2 LQKENI. This CDR3 is built from 16 residues. Trimming took off 3 bases at V and 4 bases at J, with 18 bases between the two ends. The CDR3 DNA follows: TGTGCCAGCTCACCTTCCTGGGGCAGGGCCATCTATGGCTACACCTTC. It codes for CASSPSWGRAIYGYTF.

CDR3 nucleotides: TGTGCCAGCAGCATAAACAGGGGAAGAGGCTACACCTTC. Protein product: CASSINRGRGYTF. This chain connects TRBV7-3 to TRBJ1-2, with 7 positions matching TRBD1. Unmatched junction bases numbered 8, after V lost 5 bases and J lost 8 bases. CDR3 length: 13 amino acids. CDR1 is SGHTA, CDR2 FQGTGA, per germline.

The V call is TRBV9, the J call TRBJ1-1; possibly TRBD1 for D (5 bases). Trimming shortened V by 0 bases and J by 3 bases, and 12 bases separated the two germline ends. Germline CDR1 reads SGDLS; CDR2 reads YYNGEE. The CDR3 has 15 amino acids. CDR3 coding DNA: TGTGCCAGCAGCGTAGGATCAGGGAGGGACACTGAAGCTTTCTTT. Encoded protein: CASSVGSGRDTEAFF.

The CDR3 DNA reads as TGTGCCAGCTCCTTTAGCGGGGTTAGCACAGATACGCAGTATTTT. This encodes CASSFSGVSTDTQYF. The chain combines TRBV9 with TRBJ2-3; 8 nucleotides match TRBD2. The CDR3 extends over 15 amino acids. V shed 7 bases and J 0 bases; nucleotides not matched to a gene: 7. The germline V gene encodes CDR1 SGDLS and CDR2 YYNGEE.

This clone was seen only once. The chain is built from TRBV27 and TRBJ1-4; D gene uncertain. CDR3 length: 12 amino acids. CDR1 and CDR2 (germline): MNHEY, SMNVEV (reference sequence). Trimming took off 8 bases at V and 8 bases at J, with 12 bases between the two ends. The CDR3 DNA follows: TGTGCCAGCGGCCCCCTATGGGAAAAACTGTTTTTT. It translates to CASGPLWEKLFF. The whole variable domain, filled in from reference TRBV27 and TRBJ1-4, reads EAQVTQNPRYLITVTGKKLTVTCSQNMNHEYMSWYRQDPGLGLRQIYYSMNVEVTDKGDVPEGYKVSRKEKRNFPLILESPSPNQTSLYFCASGPLWEKLFFGSGTQLSVL.

This clone has only one observation. This chain joins TRBV29-1 and TRBJ2-7; the match to TRBD2 covers 7 bases. CDR3 size: 13 residues. Trimming cost V 1 base and J 0 bases; bases outside gene matches: 0. Germline assignment: CDR1 SQVTM and CDR2 ANQGSEA. The CDR3 sequence is CSVEGGGSYEQYF. The CDR3 DNA sequence: TGCAGCGTTGAAGGGGGGGGCTCCTACGAGCAGTACTTC.

The chain uses TRBV4-2 and TRBJ2-7; TRBD2 matches at 8 bases. Trimming at V came to 0 bases and at J to 2 bases, leaving 6 bases not matched to a gene. From germline, CDR1 is LGHNA and CDR2 YNFKEQ. CDR3 length: 16 residues. In DNA form, the CDR3 reads TGTGCCAGCAGCCAAGACCCCAGCGGGGGACCCTACGAGCAGTACTTC. Its protein product is CASSQDPSGGPYEQYF.

The V and J genes are TRBV3-1 (or the pseudogene TRBV3-2) and TRBJ2-4, with D perhaps TRBD2 (6 bases). The CDR3 runs 15 residues. Trimming left V 0 bases short and J 8 bases short, with 14 bases between. In germline, CDR1 is LGHDT, CDR2 YNNKEL (reference sequence). The CDR3 nucleotides are TGTGCCAGCAGCCAAGATATGGGCGGGGCCGACATTCAGTACTTC. The encoded protein is CASSQDMGGADIQYF.

This chain joins TRBV19 and TRBJ1-5; D perhaps matches TRBD1 (6 bases). Germline lookup yields CDR1 LNHDA and CDR2 SQIVND (reference sequence). The V end lost 8 bases, the J end lost 6 bases, and 20 bases lay between the germline ends. CDR3 size: 15 residues. This CDR3 is CASSPTGSHGQPQHF. The CDR3 DNA reads TGTGCCAGTTCGCCGACAGGCTCGCATGGTCAGCCCCAGCATTTT.

CDR3 nucleotides: TGTGCCATCAGTGAGGACGGAAAGCAGTACTTC. This codes for CAISEDGKQYF. V is TRBV10-3 and J is TRBJ2-7, with D unresolved. The CDR3 has 11 amino acids. Trimming stripped 2 bases from V and 8 bases from J, with 7 bases between. Looked up from germline, CDR1 is ENHRY and CDR2 is SYGVKD.

The genes are TRBV4-3 and TRBJ1-4; 7 bases agree with TRBD1. Germline CDR1 LGHNA, CDR2 YSLEER. The ends lost 3 bases at V and 5 bases at J; junction bases unmatched: 6. The CDR3 runs 15 residues. The CDR3 protein is CASSQADRSNEKLFF. CDR3 nucleotide sequence: TGCGCCAGCAGCCAGGCGGACAGGTCGAATGAAAAACTGTTTTTT.

In its sample, this clone was seen many times. V and J are TRBV28 and TRBJ1-1; D uncertain. The germline V gene has CDR1 MDHEN and CDR2 SYDVKM. V dropped 7 bases and J dropped 2 bases, with 17 bases sitting between them. The CDR3 totals 15 residues. CDR3 loop: CASTFVSYLNTEAFF. CDR3 in DNA: TGTGCCAGCACTTTCGTAAGTTACTTAAACACTGAAGCTTTCTTT.

The chain combines TRBV6-6 with TRBJ1-3; a possible D gene is TRBD1 (5 bases). Germline values: CDR1 MNHNY, CDR2 SVGAGI (reference sequence). V lost 2 bases and J lost 4, with 12 bases in between. The CDR3 spans 15 residues. In DNA form, the CDR3 reads TGTGCCAGCAGTTACGAGGGGCGAGGAGGAAACACCATATATTTT. This gives the protein CASSYEGRGGNTIYF.

The V gene is TRBV20-1, the J gene TRBJ2-7; D unclear. CDR1 DFQATT and CDR2 SNEGSKA come from the germline V gene (reference sequence). The CDR3 runs to 11 residues. The V end lost 4 bases, the J end lost 2 bases, and 6 bases lay between the germline ends. The CDR3: CSAKGTYEQYF. The CDR3 DNA reads as TGCAGTGCTAAAGGAACCTACGAGCAGTACTTC.

This clone was picked up a small number of times. The rearrangement joins TRBV10-1 to TRBJ1-4; D is undetermined. The V end lost 2 bases, the J end lost 8 bases, and 9 bases lay between the germline ends. CDR1 is WNHNN, CDR2 SYGVQD, per germline (reference sequence). The CDR3 extends over 13 amino acids. CDR3 sequence (DNA): TGCGCCAGCAGTGAGCCCGGAAAGGAAAAACTGTTTTTT. Its translation: CASSEPGKEKLFF.

This chain's CDR3 is CASSPTVGVGEAFF. In nucleotides, the CDR3 is TGTGCCAGCAGCCCAACGGTCGGGGTTGGTGAAGCTTTCTTT. The genes are TRBV7-9 and TRBJ1-1; no firm D call. The CDR3 is made up of 14 amino acids. Deletions cut 5 bases from V and 7 bases from J, with 17 bases between. The V gene's germline CDR1 is SEHNR and CDR2 FQNEAQ (reference sequence).

This chain uses TRBV6-5 with TRBJ2-7; a weak D match, TRBD2 (5 bases). The V gene's germline CDR1 is MNHEY and CDR2 SVGAGI. CDR3 length: 14 residues. Trimming removed 8 bases at V and 2 bases at J, with 16 bases between. The CDR3 DNA reads as TGTGCCAGCGGGCGGGTAGGGAGTCCCTACGAGCAGTACTTC. Its protein is CASGRVGSPYEQYF.

The rearrangement links TRBV12-3 or TRBV12-4 to TRBJ1-1; D not resolved. V lost 6 bases and J lost 0, with 8 bases in between. The CDR3 length is 13 residues. CDR3 protein: CASRPTVNTEAFF. CDR3 DNA: TGTGCCAGCAGGCCGACCGTGAACACTGAAGCTTTCTTT.

The chain joins TRBV12-3 or TRBV12-4 to TRBJ1-2; D remains unclear. This CDR3 spans 12 amino acids. V gave up 3 bases and J gave up 3 bases, with 5 bases separating them. The CDR3, as DNA: TGTGCCAGCAGTTTTGGTCACTATGGCTACACCTTC. Its translation: CASSFGHYGYTF.

The chain has TRBV27 and TRBJ1-2; 7 positions match TRBD1. V dropped 3 bases and J dropped 7; count of bases not matched to a gene: 11. Germline CDR1 and CDR2: MNHEY and SMNVEV (reference sequence). The CDR3 has 15 amino acids. The CDR3 nucleotides are TGTGCCAGCAGTTTTTCGGGACAGATATTGAGTGGCTACACCTTC. Its translation is CASSFSGQILSGYTF.

The V call is TRBV7-3, the J call TRBJ1-6; D not resolved. Per germline, CDR1 SGHTA and CDR2 FQGTGA. V lost 5 bases and J 11 bases, leaving 10 bases between the germline ends. This CDR3 spans 12 amino acids. The CDR3 bases are TGTGCCAGCAGCGATCCGGGGACACCCCTCCACTTT. Translating it yields CASSDPGTPLHF.

The chain uses TRBV5-1 and TRBJ1-4; D is undetermined. This CDR3 comprises 16 residues. V was clipped by 5 bases and J by 0 bases, with 14 bases between them. Germline assignment: CDR1 SGHRS and CDR2 YFSETQ. CDR3 sequence (DNA): TGCGCCAGCAGTCCTCGCGTTATTGCAACTAATGAAAAACTGTTTTTT. It translates to CASSPRVIATNEKLFF.